A single TCR beta chain is shown here with its context. The data were produced by immunoSEQ multiplex PCR, yet TCRdb's version contains in-frame clones alone and is incomplete. The sample lists hundreds of thousands of clones, around 84% seen once, with around 0.98% in the top ten. This entry belongs to a study of blood T cell repertoires in COVID-19. Turning to the study itself: From T cells, B-cell-depleted T cells, or PBMCs came the material, which was cDNA or gDNA.

CDR1 and CDR2 from the germline V gene are SGHDT and YYEEEE. Losses at the gene ends were 3 bases for V and 8 bases for J; bases not matched to a gene: 7. CDR3 length: 14 residues. The sequence was obtained from a man aged 40-55 years with acute or convalescent COVID-19. The gene calls are TRBV5-6 and TRBJ2-4; 8 nucleotides align to TRBD1. The sample consisted of peripheral blood. CDR3 residues: CASSSLTGVDIQYF. CDR3 sequence (DNA): TGTGCCAGCAGCTCGTTGACAGGGGTAGACATTCAGTACTTC.